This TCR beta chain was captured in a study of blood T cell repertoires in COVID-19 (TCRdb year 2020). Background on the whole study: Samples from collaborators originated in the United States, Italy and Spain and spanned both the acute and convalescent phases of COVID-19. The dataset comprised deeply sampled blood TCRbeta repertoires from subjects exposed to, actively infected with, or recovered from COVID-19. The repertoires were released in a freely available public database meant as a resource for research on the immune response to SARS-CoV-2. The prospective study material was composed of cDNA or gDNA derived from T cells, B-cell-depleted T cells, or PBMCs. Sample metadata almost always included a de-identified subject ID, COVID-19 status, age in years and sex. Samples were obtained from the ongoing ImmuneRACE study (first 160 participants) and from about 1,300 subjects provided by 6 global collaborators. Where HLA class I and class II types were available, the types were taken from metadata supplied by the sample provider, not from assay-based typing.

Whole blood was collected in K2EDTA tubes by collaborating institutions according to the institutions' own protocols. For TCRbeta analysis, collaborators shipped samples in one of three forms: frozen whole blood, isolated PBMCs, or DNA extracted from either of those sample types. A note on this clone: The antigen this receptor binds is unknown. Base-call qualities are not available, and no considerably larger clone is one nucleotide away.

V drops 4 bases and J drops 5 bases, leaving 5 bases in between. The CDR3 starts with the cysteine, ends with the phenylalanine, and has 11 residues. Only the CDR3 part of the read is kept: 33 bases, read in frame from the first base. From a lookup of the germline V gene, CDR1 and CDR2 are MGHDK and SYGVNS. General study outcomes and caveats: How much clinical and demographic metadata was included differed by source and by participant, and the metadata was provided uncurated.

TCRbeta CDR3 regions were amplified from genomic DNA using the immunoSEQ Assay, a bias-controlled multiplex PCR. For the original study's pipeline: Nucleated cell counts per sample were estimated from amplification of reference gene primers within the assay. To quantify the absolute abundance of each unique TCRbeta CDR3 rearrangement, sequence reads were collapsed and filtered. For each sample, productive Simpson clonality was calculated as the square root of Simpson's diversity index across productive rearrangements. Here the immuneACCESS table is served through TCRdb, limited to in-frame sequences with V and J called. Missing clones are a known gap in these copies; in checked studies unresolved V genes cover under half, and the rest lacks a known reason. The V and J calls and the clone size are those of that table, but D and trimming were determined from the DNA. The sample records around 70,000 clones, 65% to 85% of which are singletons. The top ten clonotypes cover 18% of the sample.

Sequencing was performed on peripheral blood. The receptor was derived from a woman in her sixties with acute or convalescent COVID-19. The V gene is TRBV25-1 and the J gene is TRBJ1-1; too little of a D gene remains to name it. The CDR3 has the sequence CASSGVTEAFF. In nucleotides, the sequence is TGTGCCAGCAGTGGAGTAACTGAAGCTTTCTTT.